The 5 T cell receptor beta chains given below trace back to one sample, sequenced in a study of shared clonotypes between healthy human individuals. Sequenced by immunoSEQ multiplex PCR; TCRdb stores in-frame clones only, minus some. The table records some 2.3 million clones, roughly 93% of them present only once. Material for sequencing was naive CD4+ T cells from PBMCs. Subset of the sample: CD45RA+ positively selected. These TCRs come from a man aged 18 to 29 in good health. Some clones in this sample may be carry-over from other donors' samples.

The rearrangement links TRBV27 to TRBJ1-5; TRBD1 matches at 7 bases. The CDR3 is 14 residues long. The V segment lost 2 bases and the J segment 7 bases; nucleotides outside the gene matches: 5. The germline V gene encodes CDR1 MNHEY and CDR2 SMNVEV (reference sequence). The CDR3 protein is CASSLGQETQPQHF. The CDR3 coding sequence is TGTGCCAGCAGTTTAGGACAGGAGACGCAGCCCCAGCATTTT.

The chain combines TRBV28 with TRBJ1-1; TRBD1 matches 8 bases. The CDR3 has 14 residues. Germline-derived CDR1 and CDR2 are MDHEN and SYDVKM. The ends lost 6 bases at V and 1 base at J; junction bases unmatched: 4. The CDR3 loop reads CASRTRGPNTEAFF. CDR3 in DNA: TGTGCCAGCAGAACCAGGGGGCCGAACACTGAAGCTTTCTTT.

V usage is TRBV6-5 and J usage is TRBJ2-7, with D tentatively TRBD2 (6 bases). The ends were cut back, 6 bases at V and 2 bases at J, with 17 bases in the middle. In germline, CDR1 is MNHEY, CDR2 SVGAGI. The CDR3 totals 15 residues. The CDR3 here is CASRLLAGGAYEQYF. The CDR3 DNA reads TGTGCCAGCAGGTTACTAGCAGGAGGGGCCTACGAGCAGTACTTC.

The chain carries TRBV19 and TRBJ1-5; weak D call: TRBD1 (6 bases). Trimming shortened V by 0 bases and J by 1 base, and 10 bases separated the two germline ends. The CDR3 runs to 16 residues. Germline lookup yields CDR1 LNHDA and CDR2 SQIVND (reference sequence). In DNA form, the CDR3 reads TGTGCCAGTAGTATAGATCTGAGGGGGAGCAATCAGCCCCAGCATTTT. Its translation is CASSIDLRGSNQPQHF.

About this clone: Germline is not matched at one junction end, which may reflect a read error. The rearrangement links TRBV6-1 to TRBJ1-1, with D possibly matching TRBD1 (6 bases). Germline V gene sequence: CDR1 MNHNS, CDR2 SASEGT. The CDR3 loop spans 8 amino acids. The CDR3 DNA follows: TGTGCCATCACCAAGGGGGTCTTT. This codes for CAITKGVF.